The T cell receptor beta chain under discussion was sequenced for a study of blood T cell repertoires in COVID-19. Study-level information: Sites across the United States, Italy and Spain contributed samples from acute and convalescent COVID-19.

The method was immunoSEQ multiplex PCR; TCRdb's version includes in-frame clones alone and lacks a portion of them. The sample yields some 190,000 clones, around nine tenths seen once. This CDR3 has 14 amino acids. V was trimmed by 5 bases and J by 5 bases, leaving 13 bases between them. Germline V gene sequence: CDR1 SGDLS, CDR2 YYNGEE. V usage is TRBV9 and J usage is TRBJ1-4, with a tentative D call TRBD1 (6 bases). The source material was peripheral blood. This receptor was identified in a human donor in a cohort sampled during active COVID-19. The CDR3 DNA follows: TGTGCCAGCAGTTTTAGACAGGCAAATGAAAAACTGTTTTTT. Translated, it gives CASSFRQANEKLFF.